The sample holds one count of the clone carrying this T cell receptor beta chain. The source of the sample is a study of CD8 T cells in Susac syndrome. The CDR3 sequence is 12 residues long. Germline loops: CDR1 MNHEY, CDR2 SMNVEV (reference sequence). V was cut by 2 bases and J by 11 bases, with 10 bases left in between. RNA totalling about 0.5 to 1 ug underwent reverse transcription with random hexamers. TCR beta CDR3 was amplified by immunoSEQ covering 54 Vbeta and 13 Jbeta. One entry per CDR3 protein results from TCRdb running MiXCR on the immunoSEQ multiplex PCR reads. The sample lists 150,000 or so distinct CDR3 sequences; around 95% were seen once.

Sample: CD8+ T cells from PBMCs. The gene calls are TRBV27 and TRBJ1-3; D is uncertain. This TCR was sampled from a human donor with multiple sclerosis. The CDR3: CASSLGSISIYF. As DNA, the CDR3 is TGTGCCAGCAGTTTAGGTTCGATATCCATATATTTT.